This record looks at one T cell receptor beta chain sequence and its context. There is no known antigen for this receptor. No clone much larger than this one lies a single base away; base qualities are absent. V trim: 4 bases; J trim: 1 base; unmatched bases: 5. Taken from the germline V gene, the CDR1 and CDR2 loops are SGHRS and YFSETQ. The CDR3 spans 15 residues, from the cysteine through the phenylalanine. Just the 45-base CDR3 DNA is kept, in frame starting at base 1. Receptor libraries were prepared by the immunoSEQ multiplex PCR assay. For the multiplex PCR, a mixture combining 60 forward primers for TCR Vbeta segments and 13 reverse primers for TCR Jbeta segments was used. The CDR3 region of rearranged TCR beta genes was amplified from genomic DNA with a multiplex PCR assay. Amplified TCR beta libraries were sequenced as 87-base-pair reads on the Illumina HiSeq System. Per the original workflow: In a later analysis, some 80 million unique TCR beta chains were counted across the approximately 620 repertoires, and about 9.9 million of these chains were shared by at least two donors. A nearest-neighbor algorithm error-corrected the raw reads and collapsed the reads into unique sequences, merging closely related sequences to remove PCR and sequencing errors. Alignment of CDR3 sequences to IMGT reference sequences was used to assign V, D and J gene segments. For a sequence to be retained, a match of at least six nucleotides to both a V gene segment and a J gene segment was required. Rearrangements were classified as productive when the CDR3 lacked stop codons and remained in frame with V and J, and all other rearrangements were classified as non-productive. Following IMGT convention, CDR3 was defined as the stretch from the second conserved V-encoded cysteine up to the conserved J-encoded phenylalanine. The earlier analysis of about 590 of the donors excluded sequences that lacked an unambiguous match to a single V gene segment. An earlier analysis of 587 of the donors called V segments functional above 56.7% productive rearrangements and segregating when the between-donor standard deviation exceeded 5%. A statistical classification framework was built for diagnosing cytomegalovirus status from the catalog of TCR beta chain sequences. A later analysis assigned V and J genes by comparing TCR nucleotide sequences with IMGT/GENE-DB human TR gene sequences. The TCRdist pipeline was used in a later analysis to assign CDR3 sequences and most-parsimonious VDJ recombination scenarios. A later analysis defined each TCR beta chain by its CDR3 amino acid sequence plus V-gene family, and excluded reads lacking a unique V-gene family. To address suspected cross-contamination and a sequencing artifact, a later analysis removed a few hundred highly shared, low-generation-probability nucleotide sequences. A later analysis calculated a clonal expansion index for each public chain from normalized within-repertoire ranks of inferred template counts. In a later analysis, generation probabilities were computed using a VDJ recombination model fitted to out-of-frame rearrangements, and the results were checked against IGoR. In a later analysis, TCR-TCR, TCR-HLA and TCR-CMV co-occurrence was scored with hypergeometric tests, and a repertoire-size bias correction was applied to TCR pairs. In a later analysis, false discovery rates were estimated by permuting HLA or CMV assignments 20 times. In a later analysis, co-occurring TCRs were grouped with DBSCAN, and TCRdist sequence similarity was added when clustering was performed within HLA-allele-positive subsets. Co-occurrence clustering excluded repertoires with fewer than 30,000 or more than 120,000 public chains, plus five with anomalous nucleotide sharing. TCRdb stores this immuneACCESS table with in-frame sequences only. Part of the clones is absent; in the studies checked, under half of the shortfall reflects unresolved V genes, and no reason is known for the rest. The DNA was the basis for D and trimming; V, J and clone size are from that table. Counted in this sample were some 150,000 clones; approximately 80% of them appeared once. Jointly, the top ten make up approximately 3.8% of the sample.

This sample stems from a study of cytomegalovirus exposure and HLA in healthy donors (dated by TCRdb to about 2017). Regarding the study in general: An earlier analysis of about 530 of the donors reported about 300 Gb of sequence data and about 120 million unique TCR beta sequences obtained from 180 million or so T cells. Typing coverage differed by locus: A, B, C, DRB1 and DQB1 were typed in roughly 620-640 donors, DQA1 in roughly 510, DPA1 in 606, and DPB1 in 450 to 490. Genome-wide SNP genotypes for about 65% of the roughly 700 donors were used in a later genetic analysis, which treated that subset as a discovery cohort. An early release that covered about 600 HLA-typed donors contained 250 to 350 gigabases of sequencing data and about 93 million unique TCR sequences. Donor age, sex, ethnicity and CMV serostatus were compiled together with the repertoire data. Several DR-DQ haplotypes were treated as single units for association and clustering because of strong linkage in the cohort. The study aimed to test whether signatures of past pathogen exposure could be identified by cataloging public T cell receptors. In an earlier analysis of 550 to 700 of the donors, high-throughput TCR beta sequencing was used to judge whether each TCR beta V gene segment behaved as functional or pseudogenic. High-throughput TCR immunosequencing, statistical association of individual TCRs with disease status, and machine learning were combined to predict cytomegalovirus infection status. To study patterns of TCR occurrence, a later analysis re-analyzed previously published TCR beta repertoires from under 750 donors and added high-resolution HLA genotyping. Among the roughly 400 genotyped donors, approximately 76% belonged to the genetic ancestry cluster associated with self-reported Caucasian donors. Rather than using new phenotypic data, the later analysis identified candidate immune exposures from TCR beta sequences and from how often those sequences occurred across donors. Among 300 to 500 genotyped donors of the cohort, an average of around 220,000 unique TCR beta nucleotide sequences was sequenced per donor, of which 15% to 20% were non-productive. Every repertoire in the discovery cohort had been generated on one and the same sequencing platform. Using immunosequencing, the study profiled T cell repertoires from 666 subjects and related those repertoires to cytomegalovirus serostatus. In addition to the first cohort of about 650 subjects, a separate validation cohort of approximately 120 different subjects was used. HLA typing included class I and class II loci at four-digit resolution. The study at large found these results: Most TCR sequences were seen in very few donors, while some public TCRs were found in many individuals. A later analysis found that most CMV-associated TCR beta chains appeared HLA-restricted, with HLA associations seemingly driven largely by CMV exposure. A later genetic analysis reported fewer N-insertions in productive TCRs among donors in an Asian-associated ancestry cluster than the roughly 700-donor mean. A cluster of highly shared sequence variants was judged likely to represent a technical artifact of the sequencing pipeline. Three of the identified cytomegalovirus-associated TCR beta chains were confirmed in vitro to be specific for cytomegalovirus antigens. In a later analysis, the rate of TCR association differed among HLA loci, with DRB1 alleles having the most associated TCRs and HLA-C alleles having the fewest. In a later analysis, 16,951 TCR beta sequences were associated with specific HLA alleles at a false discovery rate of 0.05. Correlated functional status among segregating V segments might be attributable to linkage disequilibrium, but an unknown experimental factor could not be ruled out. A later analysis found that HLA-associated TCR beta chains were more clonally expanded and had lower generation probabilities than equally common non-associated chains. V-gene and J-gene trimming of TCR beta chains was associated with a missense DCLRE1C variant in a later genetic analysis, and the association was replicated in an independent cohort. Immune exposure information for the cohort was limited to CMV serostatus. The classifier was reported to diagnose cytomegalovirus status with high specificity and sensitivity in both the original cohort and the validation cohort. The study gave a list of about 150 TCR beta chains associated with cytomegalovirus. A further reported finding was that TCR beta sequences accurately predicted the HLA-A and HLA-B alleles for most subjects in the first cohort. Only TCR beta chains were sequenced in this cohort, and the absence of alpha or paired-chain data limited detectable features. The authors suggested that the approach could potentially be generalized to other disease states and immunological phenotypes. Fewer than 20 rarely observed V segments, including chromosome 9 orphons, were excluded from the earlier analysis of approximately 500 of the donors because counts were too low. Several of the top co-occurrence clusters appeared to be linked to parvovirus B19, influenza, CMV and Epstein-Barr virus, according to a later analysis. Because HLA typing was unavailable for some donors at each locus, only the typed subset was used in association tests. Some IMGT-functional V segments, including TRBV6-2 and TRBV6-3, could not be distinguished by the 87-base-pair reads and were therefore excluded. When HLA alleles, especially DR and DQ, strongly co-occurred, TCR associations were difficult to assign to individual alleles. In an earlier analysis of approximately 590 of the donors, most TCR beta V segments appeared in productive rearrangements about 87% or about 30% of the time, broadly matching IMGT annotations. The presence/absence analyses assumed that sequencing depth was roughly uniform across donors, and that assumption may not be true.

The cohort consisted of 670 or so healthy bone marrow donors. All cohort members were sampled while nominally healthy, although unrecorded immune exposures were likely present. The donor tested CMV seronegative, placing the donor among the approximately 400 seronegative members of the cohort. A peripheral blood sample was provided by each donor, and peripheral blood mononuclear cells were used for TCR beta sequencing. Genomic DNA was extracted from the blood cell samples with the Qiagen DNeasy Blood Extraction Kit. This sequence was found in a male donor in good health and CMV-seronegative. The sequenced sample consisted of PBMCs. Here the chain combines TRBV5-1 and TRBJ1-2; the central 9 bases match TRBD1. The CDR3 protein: CASSGMGQGNYGYTF. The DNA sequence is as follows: TGCGCCAGCAGCGGAATGGGACAGGGTAACTATGGCTACACCTTC.